One and the same sample provided the 30 T cell receptor beta chains below, sequenced in a study of regulatory T cells in long-lasting Graves disease. Arm-PCR of CDR3 regions and iRepertoire HTBI primers were the basis on which TCR beta libraries were built. Each CDR3 protein is one row after TCRdb ran MiXCR on the multiplex PCR reads. Counted here are about 540,000 distinct CDR3 sequences, roughly 13% occurring once; the ten biggest clones make up roughly a tenth. Time point reported: newly diagnosed GD, antithyroid drugs for less than 3 months. The authors made the TCR library using RNA they extracted from PBMCs. A further study also used this sample, focusing on T cells in Graves' hyperthyroidism and ophthalmopathy.

The sample was peripheral blood mononuclear cells (PBMCs), taken at new diagnosis, from a patient treated with antithyroid drugs. These receptors were taken from a man under 40 with Graves disease.

This chain links TRBV15 with TRBJ2-3; D ambiguous. The V gene's germline CDR1 is LNHNV and CDR2 YYDKDF (reference sequence). Trimming stripped 1 base from V and 1 base from J, with 9 bases between. CDR3 size: 15 residues. The CDR3, as DNA: TGTGCCACCAGCAGAGTTCGCGAGGGCACAGATACGCAGTATTTT. This gives the protein CATSRVREGTDTQYF.

This clonotype has a single count. Being one base from a much bigger clone, this may be a read error. This chain connects TRBV7-9 to TRBJ1-1; D gene uncertain. The CDR3 covers 14 residues. Trimming pared 2 bases from V and 1 base from J, leaving 8 bases between. CDR1 is SEHNR, CDR2 FQNEAQ, per germline (reference sequence). CDR3 region: CASSLSRQNTEAFF. CDR3 nucleotides: TGTGCCAGCAGCTTATCCAGACAGAACACTGAAGCTTTCTTT.

The CDR3 DNA is TGTGCCAGCAGTTTATCGGCAGTCGGAAACACCATATATTTT. It encodes CASSLSAVGNTIYF. This chain uses TRBV27 with TRBJ1-3; D not certain. This CDR3 has 14 amino acids. Trimming removed 0 bases at V and 4 bases at J, with 7 bases between. Germline assignment: CDR1 MNHEY and CDR2 SMNVEV (reference sequence).

As for this clonotype: A single base separates this from a much larger clone, so it may be a read error. The chain couples TRBV2 to TRBJ2-1; 10 bases are a match to TRBD2. The CDR3 contains 13 residues. Germline V CDR1 and CDR2: SNHLY, FYNNEI. The ends lost 5 bases at V and 10 bases at J; junction bases unmatched: 5. The CDR3 here is CASSRTSGGEQFF. CDR3 coding DNA: TGTGCCAGCAGTAGGACTAGCGGCGGCGAGCAGTTCTTC.

The chain is built from TRBV3-1 and TRBJ2-7; D possibly corresponds to TRBD2 (6 bases). Deletions cut 0 bases from V and 3 bases from J, with 12 bases between. The CDR3 extends over 15 amino acids. Germline V lookup: CDR1 LGHDT, CDR2 YNNKEL (reference sequence). The CDR3 DNA follows: TGTGCCAGCAGCCAAGAGTCGGACTATCACTACGAGCAGTACTTC. Translation: CASSQESDYHYEQYF.

This rearrangement joins TRBV12-3 or TRBV12-4 to TRBJ2-7; no reliable D call. The V end lost 4 bases, the J end lost 4 bases, and 11 bases lay between the germline ends. The CDR3 is 13 residues long. As DNA, the CDR3 is TGTGCCAGCAGTTCGGAGTTGGGTTACGAGCAGTACTTC. Protein sequence: CASSSELGYEQYF.

Many counts were recorded for this clonotype. V is TRBV20-1 and J is TRBJ2-7; D is uncertain. The CDR3 contains 14 residues. Per the germline V gene, CDR1 is DFQATT and CDR2 is SNEGSKA (reference sequence). The germline V and J ends were trimmed by 3 bases and 0 bases, with 12 bases remaining between them. For the CDR3, the DNA is TGCAGTGCTAGCGGCTCGTATAGCTCCTACGAGCAGTACTTC. It encodes CSASGSYSSYEQYF.

The sample holds many counts of this clonotype. This chain's CDR3 is CASSQGISAFF. The CDR3 DNA sequence: TGTGCCAGCAGCCAGGGTATATCGGCTTTCTTT. This rearrangement joins TRBV27 to TRBJ1-1, with D tentatively TRBD1 (5 bases). The CDR3 has 11 amino acids. The germline V gene has CDR1 MNHEY and CDR2 SMNVEV (reference sequence). Trimming shortened V by 6 bases and J by 11 bases, and 13 bases separated the two germline ends.

This clonotype occurred many times. This chain joins TRBV7-9 and TRBJ2-1; TRBD2 aligns across 12 bases. The CDR3 totals 15 residues. Germline V gene sequence: CDR1 SEHNR, CDR2 FQNEAQ (reference sequence). J gave up 7 bases and V 5 bases, and 6 bases lay outside the gene matches. CDR3 region: CASSLGLAGMNEQFF. CDR3 DNA: TGTGCCAGCAGCCTCGGACTAGCGGGAATGAATGAGCAGTTCTTC.

This sequence joins TRBV5-1 and TRBJ2-1, with 7 bases identical to TRBD1. The CDR3 covers 14 residues. J lost 8 bases, V lost 0 bases, and 5 bases had no gene match. The V gene's germline CDR1 is SGHRS and CDR2 YFSETQ. DNA of the CDR3: TGCGCCAGCAGCTTGGTTAGGGGGCCCTATGAGCAGTTCTTC. It translates to CASSLVRGPYEQFF.

J is TRBJ2-2 and V is TRBV16; unclear D gene. V lost 8 bases, J lost 3 bases, and 13 bases lay in between. Per germline, CDR1 KGHSY and CDR2 FQNENV. The length of the CDR3 is 14 residues. In nucleotides, the CDR3 is TGTGCCAGCGCTACCCGATCACACACCGGGGAGCTGTTTTTT. Translating it yields CASATRSHTGELFF.

This clonotype was found a few times. The genes are TRBV20-1 and TRBJ2-1, with 8 bases identical to TRBD2. CDR1 is DFQATT, CDR2 SNEGSKA, per germline (reference sequence). This CDR3 spans 15 amino acids. Trimming removed 3 bases from V and 2 bases from J; junction bases left unmatched: 6. CDR3 protein: CSASVAGLAYNEQFF. CDR3 DNA: TGCAGTGCTAGTGTAGCGGGACTCGCCTACAATGAGCAGTTCTTC.

The V gene is TRBV5-5, the J gene TRBJ2-5; 7 nucleotides agree with TRBD1. The CDR3 has 14 residues. The germline gives CDR1 SGHKS, CDR2 YYEKEE (reference sequence). J was trimmed by 5 bases and V by 4 bases; bases with no gene match: 8. DNA for the CDR3: TGTGCCAGCAGCCCCAGACAGGGACGGGAGACCCAGTACTTC. It translates to CASSPRQGRETQYF.

This clonotype showed up many times. The chain is built from TRBV7-8 and TRBJ2-6, with 7 bases lining up with TRBD2. This CDR3 spans 18 amino acids. V trimming: 0 bases; J trimming: 3 bases; junction bases outside the gene matches: 8. CDR1 and CDR2 from the germline V gene are SGHVS and FQNEAQ. The CDR3 coding sequence is TGTGCCAGCAGCTTAGCCGGACTAGACTTTCGTGGGGCCAACGTCCTGACTTTC. Protein: CASSLAGLDFRGANVLTF.

This clonotype came up many times. This chain joins TRBV20-1 and TRBJ2-4, with D tentatively TRBD2 (6 bases). With 3 bases removed from V and 0 bases from J, the gap between germline ends came to 21 bases. Germline V gene sequence: CDR1 DFQATT, CDR2 SNEGSKA (reference sequence). This CDR3 region has 18 residues. The CDR3 here is CSARAEDRGALAKNIQYF. DNA of the CDR3: TGCAGTGCTAGGGCCGAGGACCGCGGGGCCTTAGCCAAAAACATTCAGTACTTC.

This clonotype was picked up a small number of times. V gene TRBV7-9 combines with J gene TRBJ1-4, with D possibly matching TRBD1 (5 bases). Trimming pared 2 bases from V and 7 bases from J, leaving 11 bases between. The germline CDR1 and CDR2 sequences are SEHNR and FQNEAQ (reference sequence). The CDR3 runs to 14 residues. DNA for the CDR3: TGTGCCAGCAGCTTAAAAGGGGACGGTGAAAAACTGTTTTTT. Residues: CASSLKGDGEKLFF.

Many counts were recorded for this clonotype. This sequence joins TRBV12-3 or TRBV12-4 and TRBJ2-5; 7 bases map to TRBD2. J gave up 4 bases and V 3 bases, and 8 bases lay outside the gene matches. There are 15 residues in the CDR3. The CDR3 spells CASSFPSGVGETQYF. In DNA form, the CDR3 reads TGTGCCAGCAGTTTCCCTAGCGGCGTAGGAGAGACCCAGTACTTC.

The V call is TRBV9, the J call TRBJ1-5, with a possible D match to TRBD1 (6 bases). V lost 0 bases and J lost 7, with 14 bases in between. Germline V CDR1 and CDR2: SGDLS, YYNGEE. The CDR3 contains 15 residues. The CDR3 is CASSVGEGGRQPQHF. Here the CDR3 DNA reads TGTGCCAGCAGCGTAGGAGAGGGGGGAAGGCAGCCCCAGCATTTT.

This clonotype occurred a few times. The chain employs TRBV6-1 and TRBJ2-5, with D possibly being TRBD2 (5 bases). The CDR3 is 14 amino acids. Germline CDR1 is MNHNS and CDR2 is SASEGT. Trimming left V 8 bases short and J 5 bases short, with 18 bases between. The CDR3, as DNA: TGTGCCAGCGGCGGGCTAGAAACGGGTGAGACCCAGTACTTC. The encoded protein is CASGGLETGETQYF.

The chain has TRBV18 and TRBJ1-4; no reliable D call. CDR1 KGHSH and CDR2 LQKENI come from the germline V gene. Trimming shortened V by 2 bases and J by 2 bases, and 9 bases separated the two germline ends. The CDR3 consists of 15 residues. Here the CDR3 reads CASSPIEGTNEKLFF. The CDR3 DNA sequence: TGTGCCAGCTCACCAATAGAAGGCACTAATGAAAAACTGTTTTTT.

This clonotype was seen many times. V and J are TRBV6-1 and TRBJ2-7; TRBD2 matches at 8 bases. This CDR3 spans 15 amino acids. Trimming took 4 bases from V and 0 from J; bases not matched to a gene: 5. The germline CDR1 and CDR2 sequences are MNHNS and SASEGT. CDR3 residues: CASSGLATSSYEQYF. The CDR3 coding sequence is TGTGCCAGCAGTGGACTAGCGACCTCCTCCTACGAGCAGTACTTC.

The V gene is TRBV4-1, the J gene TRBJ1-6, with a possible D match to TRBD1 (6 bases). Trimming stripped 2 bases from V and 5 bases from J, with 13 bases between. CDR3 length: 16 amino acids. The germline V gene has CDR1 MGHRA and CDR2 YSYEKL. CDR3 in amino acids: CASSQKTGSNNSPLHF. The CDR3 coding sequence is TGCGCCAGCAGCCAAAAAACAGGGAGCAATAATTCACCCCTCCACTTT.

This clonotype was counted at least ten times. The chain has TRBV28 and TRBJ1-4, with D maybe TRBD1 (5 bases). The germline gives CDR1 MDHEN, CDR2 SYDVKM. The CDR3 loop spans 14 amino acids. V was pared by 8 bases and J by 2 bases, with 12 bases between. The CDR3 DNA reads TGTGCCAGCGGCCAGGGTGGCACTAATGAAAAACTGTTTTTT. As protein: CASGQGGTNEKLFF.

This clonotype was detected many times. The chain couples TRBV10-3 to TRBJ1-2, with no clear D. CDR1 is ENHRY, CDR2 SYGVKD, per germline. V lost 3 bases, J lost 2 bases, and 10 bases lay in between. The CDR3 totals 14 residues. This chain's CDR3 is CAISDRRVNYGYTF. In DNA form, the CDR3 reads TGTGCCATCAGTGACCGCCGGGTAAACTATGGCTACACCTTC.

The sample holds one count of this clonotype. The chain is built from TRBV20-1 and TRBJ1-2, with TRBD1 matching 10 bases. From germline, CDR1 is DFQATT and CDR2 SNEGSKA (reference sequence). Trimming removed 1 base from V and 7 bases from J; junction bases left unmatched: 6. The CDR3 totals 14 residues. This chain's CDR3 is CSARAGDRGLGYTF. The CDR3 coding sequence is TGCAGTGCTAGAGCAGGAGACAGGGGGCTTGGCTACACCTTC.

As for this clonotype: A clone one base away is much larger, so this may be a read error. The gene calls are TRBV6-4 and TRBJ2-2, with 13 bases identical to TRBD2. The CDR3 has 18 residues. The J segment lost 7 bases and the V segment lost 3 bases, leaving 11 bases of the junction unmatched. Germline V gene data show CDR1 as MRHNA and CDR2 as SNTAGT. The CDR3 protein is CASSESEGLAGVVGELFF. Written as DNA, the CDR3 is TGTGCCAGCAGTGAGAGTGAAGGACTAGCGGGAGTGGTCGGGGAGCTGTTTTTT.

This clonotype was counted between two and nine times. The V gene is TRBV9, the J gene TRBJ2-2; weak D call: TRBD1 (6 bases). Germline V gives CDR1 SGDLS, CDR2 YYNGEE. Deletions cut 3 bases from V and 7 bases from J, with 13 bases between. The CDR3 covers 14 residues. The CDR3 loop is CASSEGVRGGELFF. As DNA, the CDR3 is TGTGCCAGCAGCGAGGGGGTCCGGGGCGGGGAGCTGTTTTTT.

This clonotype was seen many times. The V and J genes are TRBV19 and TRBJ2-7, with D perhaps TRBD2 (7 bases). The length of the CDR3 is 16 residues. The V end was cut by 5 bases, the J end by 1 base, with 18 bases between. Germline values: CDR1 LNHDA, CDR2 SQIVND (reference sequence). The CDR3 reads CASSSRSGDKSYEQYF. The CDR3 nucleotides are TGTGCCAGTAGTTCCCGCAGCGGGGACAAGTCCTACGAGCAGTACTTC.

This clonotype was counted at least ten times. The genes are TRBV5-1 and TRBJ2-1; no definite D call. This CDR3 spans 14 amino acids. The V gene's germline CDR1 is SGHRS and CDR2 YFSETQ. Trimming left V 3 bases short and J 0 bases short, with 7 bases between. CDR3 coding DNA: TGCGCCAGCAGCTCCAGGACCTCCTACAATGAGCAGTTCTTC. Its protein product is CASSSRTSYNEQFF.

Concerning this clonotype: A much larger clone lies one base from this, so it may be a read error. V usage is TRBV27 and J usage is TRBJ1-1; D is perhaps TRBD1 (6 bases). The ends were cut back, 11 bases at V and 9 bases at J, with 22 bases in the middle. Germline lookup yields CDR1 MNHEY and CDR2 SMNVEV (reference sequence). The CDR3 is 13 residues long. CDR3 sequence (DNA): TGTGCCGGCGGGAACCGACAGGAAAGGAAAGCTTTCTTT. Residues: CAGGNRQERKAFF.